These T cell receptor beta chains were read from a single sample in a study of metastatic and nonmetastatic thyroid tumors. TCRdb called clones again from the PCR reads with MiXCR. Among some 40,000 clones listed, 16% were seen once. The specimen sequenced was blood. The receptors come from a female donor with papillary thyroid cancer or a benign thyroid nodule (not recorded which). Some clones in this sample may be carry-over from other donors' samples. Both conserved end residues are part of each CDR3. The order of the fields is clone size, CDR3 length, V gene, J gene, D gene, CDR3 protein, CDR3 DNA. D genes are given only for firm matches. Rows may omit the clone size; those that give it use once, few, many or a size class.

medium-sized	12	TRBV28	TRBJ1-5	.	CASTTPRGPQHF	TGTGCCAGCACCACACCCAGGGGGCCCCAGCATTTT
few	14	TRBV6-5	TRBJ2-2	.	CASSYGWVTGDLFF	TGTGCCAGCAGTTACGGATGGGTCACCGGGGATCTGTTTTTT
medium-sized	14	TRBV2	TRBJ2-1	.	CASNAEESYNEQFF	TGTGCCAGCAATGCTGAGGAATCCTACAATGAGCAGTTCTTC
medium-sized	13	TRBV2	TRBJ2-7	TRBD1	CASSRDSSYEQYF	TGTGCCAGCAGCCGGGACAGCTCCTACGAGCAGTACTTC
many	16	TRBV7-6	TRBJ2-1	TRBD2	CASSLGGGEDPNEQFF	TGTGCCAGCAGCTTAGGGGGAGGGGAGGACCCCAATGAGCAGTTCTTC
few	17	TRBV28	TRBJ2-6	TRBD1	CASSFGVQGAGANVLTF	TGTGCCAGCAGTTTCGGGGTACAGGGGGCTGGGGCCAACGTCCTGACTTTC
many	14	TRBV2	TRBJ1-2	.	CATSDGELGYGYTF	TGTGCCACCTCGGACGGTGAGCTAGGCTATGGCTACACCTTC
many	16	TRBV9	TRBJ1-3	TRBD1	CASSVRDRPSGNTIYF	TGTGCCAGCAGCGTGAGGGACAGGCCCTCTGGAAACACCATATATTTT
.	14	TRBV7-2	TRBJ2-7	TRBD2	CASSQTSGRLEQYF	TGTGCCAGCAGCCAGACTAGCGGGAGGCTTGAGCAGTACTTC
many	16	TRBV18	TRBJ1-1	.	CASSPSPMGLNTEAFF	TGTGCCAGCTCACCATCCCCCATGGGCCTGAACACTGAAGCTTTCTTT
.	16	TRBV27	TRBJ1-2	.	CASSSNRGVHPYGYTF	TGTGCCAGCAGTTCAAATCGGGGCGTTCACCCCTATGGCTACACCTTC
.	15	TRBV28	TRBJ2-1	.	CASSPSGGAVHEQFF	TGTGCCAGCAGTCCCTCGGGGGGCGCGGTTCATGAGCAGTTCTTC
many	15	TRBV7-9	TRBJ1-3	.	CASSLPLDAENTIYF	TGTGCCAGCAGCTTACCGCTTGACGCGGAAAACACCATATATTTT
.	15	TRBV14	TRBJ2-1	.	CASSYPEQEYNDQFF	TGTGCCAGCAGCTATCCCGAACAGGAATACAATGATCAGTTCTTT
many	13	TRBV10-2	TRBJ1-2	.	CASTVARDYGYTF	TGCGCCAGCACCGTGGCAAGGGACTATGGCTACACCTTC
many	13	TRBV7-2	TRBJ1-5	.	CASSFQQGQPQHF	TGTGCCAGCAGCTTCCAACAGGGCCAGCCCCAGCATTTT
.	16	TRBV11-1	TRBJ2-6	.	CVSSPHVASGSNVLTF	TGTGTCAGCAGCCCCCACGTCGCCTCTGGGTCCAACGTCCTGACTTTC
many	13	TRBV6-4	TRBJ1-1	.	CASSPGRNTEAFF	TGTGCCAGCAGCCCCGGGCGGAACACTGAAGCTTTCTTT
.	12	TRBV2	TRBJ2-7	.	CASRAGSYEQYF	TGTGCCAGCAGGGCGGGATCCTACGAGCAGTACTTC
medium-sized	15	TRBV6-1	TRBJ2-7	TRBD1	CASNSRTGPSYEQYF	TGTGCCAGCAACTCCCGGACAGGCCCTTCCTACGAGCAGTACTTC
many	14	TRBV28	TRBJ2-2	.	CASSLGVGTGELFF	TGTGCCAGCAGTTTAGGGGTTGGAACCGGGGAGCTGTTTTTT
.	15	TRBV28	TRBJ1-6	.	CASSSAVRGNSPLHF	TGTGCCAGCAGTTCGGCCGTTCGGGGGAATTCACCCCTCCACTTT
many	17	TRBV28	TRBJ1-1	.	CASSLLSLEGRNTEAFF	TGTGCCAGCAGTTTATTGTCTTTGGAGGGAAGGAACACTGAAGCTTTCTTT
once	16	TRBV5-1	TRBJ2-7	.	CASSLVLGTDTYYQYF	TGCGCCAGCAGCTTGGTCCTCGGGACGGACACCTACTATCAGTACTTC
once	18	TRBV30	TRBJ1-5	TRBD1	CAWSERQGARDGNQPQHF	TGTGCCTGGAGTGAGAGACAGGGGGCGCGAGATGGCAATCAGCCCCAGCATTTT
many	14	TRBV10-3	TRBJ1-5	.	CAISAEGSNQPQHF	TGTGCCATCAGTGCGGAGGGGAGCAATCAGCCCCAGCATTTT
.	14	TRBV9	TRBJ1-3	.	CASSAQDLGNTIYF	TGTGCCAGCAGTGCGCAGGATCTCGGAAACACCATATATTTT
many	14	TRBV2	TRBJ1-1	.	CASSGEGRNTEAFF	TGTGCCAGCAGTGGAGAAGGAAGAAACACTGAAGCTTTCTTT
many	15	TRBV2	TRBJ1-5	.	CASRFGHLSNQPQHF	TGTGCCAGCAGATTCGGACATCTTAGCAATCAGCCCCAGCATTTT
.	14	TRBV6-2/TRBV6-3	TRBJ1-1	.	CASVHHSRNTEAFF	TGTGCCAGTGTCCATCACTCACGGAACACTGAAGCTTTCTTT
many	15	TRBV14	TRBJ2-7	.	CASSQASGTLREQYF	TGTGCCAGCAGCCAAGCATCGGGGACTCTGAGAGAGCAGTACTTC